The text below deals with one T cell receptor (beta chain). The CDR3 runs 16 residues. Looked up from germline, CDR1 is SGHTA and CDR2 is FQGNSA. V gave up 5 bases and J gave up 1 base, with 12 bases separating them. This record comes from a study of regulatory T cells in long-lasting Graves disease. Time point meaning: newly diagnosed GD, antithyroid drugs for less than 3 months. PBMC-derived RNA was used for the TCR library. Arm-PCR with iRepertoire HTBI primers amplified the CDR3 regions for these TCR beta libraries. TCRdb analysed the multiplex PCR reads with MiXCR anew, one entry per CDR3 protein. The profile covers approximately 480,000 distinct CDR3 sequences, with 15% to 20% appearing a single time and 12% taken by the ten largest. This sample was shared with a second study, whose subject was T cells in Graves' hyperthyroidism and ophthalmopathy.

The sample here was peripheral blood mononuclear cells (PBMCs), taken at new diagnosis, from a patient treated with antithyroid drugs. This TCR was sampled from a man between 40 and 49 years old with Graves disease. The V and J genes are TRBV7-2 and TRBJ2-6; no clear D gene. The CDR3 sequence is CASSPRRGSGANVLTF. CDR3 sequence (DNA): TGTGCCAGCAGCCCCCGCCGAGGTTCTGGGGCCAACGTCCTGACTTTC. The whole variable domain, filled in from reference TRBV7-2 and TRBJ2-6, reads GAGVSQSPSNKVTEKGKDVELRCDPISGHTALYWYRQSLGQGLEFLIYFQGNSAPDKSGLPSDRFSAERTGGSVSTLTIQRTQQEDSAVYLCASSPRRGSGANVLTFGAGSRLTVL.